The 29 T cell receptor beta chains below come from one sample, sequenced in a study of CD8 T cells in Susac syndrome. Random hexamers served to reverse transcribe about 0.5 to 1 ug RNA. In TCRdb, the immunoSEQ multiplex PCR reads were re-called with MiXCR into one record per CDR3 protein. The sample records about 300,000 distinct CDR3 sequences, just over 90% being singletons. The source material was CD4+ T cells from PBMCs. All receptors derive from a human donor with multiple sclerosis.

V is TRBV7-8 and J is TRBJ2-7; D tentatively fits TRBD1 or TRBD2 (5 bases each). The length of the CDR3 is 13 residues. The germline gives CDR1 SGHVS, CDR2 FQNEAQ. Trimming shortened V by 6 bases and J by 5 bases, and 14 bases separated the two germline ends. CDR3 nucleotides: TGTGCCAGCAGACATCCGGGGCGGGACGAGCAGTACTTC. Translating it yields CASRHPGRDEQYF.

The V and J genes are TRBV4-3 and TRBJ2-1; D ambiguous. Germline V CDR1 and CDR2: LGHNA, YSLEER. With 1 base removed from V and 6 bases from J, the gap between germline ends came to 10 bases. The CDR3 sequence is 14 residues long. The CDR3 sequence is CASSQVARANEQFF. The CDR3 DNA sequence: TGCGCCAGCAGCCAAGTAGCAAGGGCCAATGAGCAGTTCTTC.

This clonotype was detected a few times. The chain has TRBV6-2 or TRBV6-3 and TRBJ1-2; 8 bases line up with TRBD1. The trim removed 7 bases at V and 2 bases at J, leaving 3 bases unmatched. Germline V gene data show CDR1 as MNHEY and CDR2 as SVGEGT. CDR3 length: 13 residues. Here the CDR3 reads CASTGDRNYGYTF. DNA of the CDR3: TGTGCCAGCACCGGGGACAGGAACTATGGCTACACCTTC.

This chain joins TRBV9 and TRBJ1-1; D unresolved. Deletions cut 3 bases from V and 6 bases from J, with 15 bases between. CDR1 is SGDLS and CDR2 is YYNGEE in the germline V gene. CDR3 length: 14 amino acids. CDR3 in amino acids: CASSDLRGIPEAFF. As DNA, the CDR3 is TGTGCCAGCAGCGACCTACGGGGAATTCCTGAAGCTTTCTTT.

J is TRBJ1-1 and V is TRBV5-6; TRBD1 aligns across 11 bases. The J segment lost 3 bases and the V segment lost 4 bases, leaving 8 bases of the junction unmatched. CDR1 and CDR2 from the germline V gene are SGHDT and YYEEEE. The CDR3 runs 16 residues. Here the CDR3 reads CASSLGTGGLDTEAFF. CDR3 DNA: TGTGCCAGCAGCCTCGGGACAGGGGGGTTGGACACTGAAGCTTTCTTT.

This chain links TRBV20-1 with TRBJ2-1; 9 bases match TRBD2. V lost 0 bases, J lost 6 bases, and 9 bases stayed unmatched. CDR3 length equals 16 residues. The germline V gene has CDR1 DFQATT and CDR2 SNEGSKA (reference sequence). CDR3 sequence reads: CSARDRRTSVPNEQFF. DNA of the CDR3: TGCAGTGCTAGAGATCGAAGGACTAGCGTTCCCAATGAGCAGTTCTTC.

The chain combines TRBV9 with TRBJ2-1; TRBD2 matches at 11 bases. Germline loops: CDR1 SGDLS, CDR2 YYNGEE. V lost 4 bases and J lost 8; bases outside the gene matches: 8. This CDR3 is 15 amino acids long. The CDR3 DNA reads TGTGCCAGCAGCCTACTAGCGGGAGAATTTTATGAGCAGTTCTTC. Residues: CASSLLAGEFYEQFF.

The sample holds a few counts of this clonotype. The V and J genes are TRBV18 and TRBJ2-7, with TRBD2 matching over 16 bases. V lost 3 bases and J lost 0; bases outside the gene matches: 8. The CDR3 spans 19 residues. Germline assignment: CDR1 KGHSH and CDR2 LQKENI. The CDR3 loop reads CASSPKGLAGGRTSYEQYF. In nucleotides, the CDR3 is TGTGCCAGCTCACCGAAGGGACTAGCGGGAGGGCGTACCTCCTACGAGCAGTACTTC.

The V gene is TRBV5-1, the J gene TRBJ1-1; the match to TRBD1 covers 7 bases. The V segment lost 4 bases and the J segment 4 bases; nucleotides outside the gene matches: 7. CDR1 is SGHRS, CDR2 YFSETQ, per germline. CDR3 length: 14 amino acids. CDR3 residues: CASSRTGQTTEAFF. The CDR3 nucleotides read TGCGCCAGCAGCAGAACGGGACAGACCACTGAAGCTTTCTTT.

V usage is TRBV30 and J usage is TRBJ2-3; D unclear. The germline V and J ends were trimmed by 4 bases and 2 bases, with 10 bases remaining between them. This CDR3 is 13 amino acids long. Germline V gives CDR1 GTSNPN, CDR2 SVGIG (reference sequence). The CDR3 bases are TGTGCCTGGAATAGAGACCTCACAGATACGCAGTATTTT. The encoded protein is CAWNRDLTDTQYF. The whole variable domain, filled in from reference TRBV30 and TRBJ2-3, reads SQTIHQWPATLVQPVGSPLSLECTVEGTSNPNLYWYRQAAGRGLQLLFYSVGIGQISSEVPQNLSASRPQDRQFILSSKKLLLSDSGFYLCAWNRDLTDTQYFGPGTRLTVL.

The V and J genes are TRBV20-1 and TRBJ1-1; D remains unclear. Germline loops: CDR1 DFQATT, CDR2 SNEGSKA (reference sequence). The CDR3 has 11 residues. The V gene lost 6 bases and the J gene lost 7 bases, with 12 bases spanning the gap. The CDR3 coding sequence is TGCAGTGCCACCTCCAGTGTTGAAGCTTTCTTT. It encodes CSATSSVEAFF.

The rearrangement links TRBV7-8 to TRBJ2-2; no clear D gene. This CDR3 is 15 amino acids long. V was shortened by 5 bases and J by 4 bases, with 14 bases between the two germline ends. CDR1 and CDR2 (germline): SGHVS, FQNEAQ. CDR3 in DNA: TGTGCCAGCAGCCTCACTCGAGTGGTCACCGGGGAGCTGTTTTTT. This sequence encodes CASSLTRVVTGELFF.

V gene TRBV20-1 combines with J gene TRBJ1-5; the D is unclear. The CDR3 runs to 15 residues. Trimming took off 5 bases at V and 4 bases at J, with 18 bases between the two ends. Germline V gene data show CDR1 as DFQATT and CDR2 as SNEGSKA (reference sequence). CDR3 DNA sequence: TGCAGTGCTCAAGTGGGGTCAGAGCTAAATCAGCCCCAGCATTTT. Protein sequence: CSAQVGSELNQPQHF.

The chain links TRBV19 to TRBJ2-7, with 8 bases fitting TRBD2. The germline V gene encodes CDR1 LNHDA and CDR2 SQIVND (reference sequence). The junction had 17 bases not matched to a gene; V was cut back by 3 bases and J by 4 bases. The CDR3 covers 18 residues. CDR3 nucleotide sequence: TGTGCCAGTAGTATCGGTGCCCCGAGCGGGAGTTCGAGGTACGAGCAGTACTTC. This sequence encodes CASSIGAPSGSSRYEQYF.

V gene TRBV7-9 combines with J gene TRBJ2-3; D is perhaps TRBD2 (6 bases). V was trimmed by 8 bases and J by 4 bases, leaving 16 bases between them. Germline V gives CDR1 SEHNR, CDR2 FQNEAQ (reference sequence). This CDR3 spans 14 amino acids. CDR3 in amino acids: CASVPGLTADTQYF. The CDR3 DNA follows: TGTGCCAGCGTCCCGGGACTCACCGCAGATACGCAGTATTTT.

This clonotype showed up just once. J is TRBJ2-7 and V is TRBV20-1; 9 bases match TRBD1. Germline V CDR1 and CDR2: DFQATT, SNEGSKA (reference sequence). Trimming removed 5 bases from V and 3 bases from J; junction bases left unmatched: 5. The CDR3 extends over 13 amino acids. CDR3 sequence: CSAGGQGVYEQYF. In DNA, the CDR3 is TGCAGTGCTGGGGGACAGGGCGTCTACGAGCAGTACTTC.

The CDR3 protein is CASSPPSGKGGHGELFF. In DNA, the CDR3 is TGTGCCAGCAGCCCCCCGTCTGGGAAGGGGGGTCACGGGGAGCTGTTTTTT. The V and J genes are TRBV7-3 and TRBJ2-2; D may match TRBD1 or TRBD2 (6 bases each). The germline gives CDR1 SGHTA, CDR2 FQGTGA. Trimming shortened V by 5 bases and J by 7 bases, and 23 bases separated the two germline ends. The CDR3 is 17 amino acids.

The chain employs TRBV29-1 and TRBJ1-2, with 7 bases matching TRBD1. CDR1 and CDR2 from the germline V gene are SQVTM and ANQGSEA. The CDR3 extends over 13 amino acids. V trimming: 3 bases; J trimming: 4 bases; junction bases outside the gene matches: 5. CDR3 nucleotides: TGCAGCGTTGAGGAGGGACAGCGCTATGGCTACACCTTC. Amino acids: CSVEEGQRYGYTF.

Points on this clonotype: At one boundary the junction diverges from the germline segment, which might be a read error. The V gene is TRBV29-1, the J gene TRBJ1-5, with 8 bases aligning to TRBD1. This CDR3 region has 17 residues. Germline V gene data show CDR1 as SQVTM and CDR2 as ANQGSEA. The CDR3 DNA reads TGCAGCGTAGAAGCGTGGGGTAGACAGGGGCGGGATCAGCCCCAGCATTTT. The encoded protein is CSVEAWGRQGRDQPQHF.

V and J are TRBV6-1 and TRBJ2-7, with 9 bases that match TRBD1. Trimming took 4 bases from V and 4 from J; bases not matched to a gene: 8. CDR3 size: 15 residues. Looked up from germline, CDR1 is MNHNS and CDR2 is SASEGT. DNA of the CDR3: TGTGCCAGCAGTGTCACCCCCGGACAGGGGTACGAGCAGTACTTC. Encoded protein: CASSVTPGQGYEQYF.

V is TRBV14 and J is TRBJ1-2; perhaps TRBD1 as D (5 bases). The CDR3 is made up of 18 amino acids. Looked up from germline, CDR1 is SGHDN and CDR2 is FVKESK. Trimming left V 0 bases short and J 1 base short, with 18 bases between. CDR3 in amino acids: CASSQDPGRGTNNYGYTF. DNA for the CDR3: TGTGCCAGCAGCCAAGACCCGGGGAGGGGTACGAATAACTATGGCTACACCTTC.

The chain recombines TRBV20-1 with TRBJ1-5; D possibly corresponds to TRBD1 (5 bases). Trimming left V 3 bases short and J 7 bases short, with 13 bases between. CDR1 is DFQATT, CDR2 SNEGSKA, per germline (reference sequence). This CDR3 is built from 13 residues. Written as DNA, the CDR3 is TGCAGTGCTAGTTCGGGGCGAGACCAGCCCCAGCATTTT. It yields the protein CSASSGRDQPQHF.

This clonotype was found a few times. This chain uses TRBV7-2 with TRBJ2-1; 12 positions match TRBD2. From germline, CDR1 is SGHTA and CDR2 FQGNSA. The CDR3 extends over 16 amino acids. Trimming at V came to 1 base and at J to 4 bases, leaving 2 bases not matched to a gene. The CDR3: CASSLGLAGGYNEQFF. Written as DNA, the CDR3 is TGTGCCAGCAGCTTAGGTCTAGCGGGAGGGTACAATGAGCAGTTCTTC.

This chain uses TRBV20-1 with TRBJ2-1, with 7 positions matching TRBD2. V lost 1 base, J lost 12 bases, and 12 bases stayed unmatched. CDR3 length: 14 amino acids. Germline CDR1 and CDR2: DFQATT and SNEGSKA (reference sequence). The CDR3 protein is CSARGREGLIGQFF. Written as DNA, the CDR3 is TGCAGTGCTAGAGGGAGGGAGGGTTTAATTGGGCAGTTCTTC.

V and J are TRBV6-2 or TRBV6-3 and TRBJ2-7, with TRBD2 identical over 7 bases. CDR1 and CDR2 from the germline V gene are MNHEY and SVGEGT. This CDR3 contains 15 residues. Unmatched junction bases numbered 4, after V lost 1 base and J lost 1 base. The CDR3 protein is CASSYWGGRSYEQYF. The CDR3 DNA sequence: TGTGCCAGCAGTTACTGGGGCGGGAGATCCTACGAGCAGTACTTC.

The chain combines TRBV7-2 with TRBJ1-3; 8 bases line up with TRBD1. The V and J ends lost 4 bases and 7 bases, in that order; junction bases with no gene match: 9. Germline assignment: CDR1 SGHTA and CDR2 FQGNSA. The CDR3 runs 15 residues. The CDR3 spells CASSSPWTGRNTIYF. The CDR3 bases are TGTGCCAGCAGCTCTCCGTGGACAGGGAGGAACACCATATATTTT.

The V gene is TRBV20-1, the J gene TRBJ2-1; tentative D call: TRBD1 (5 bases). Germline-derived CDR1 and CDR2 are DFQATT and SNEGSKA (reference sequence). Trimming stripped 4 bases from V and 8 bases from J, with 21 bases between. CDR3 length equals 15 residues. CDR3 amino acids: CSAKGSGPLPDEQFF. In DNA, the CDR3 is TGCAGTGCTAAGGGGTCAGGCCCGCTCCCCGATGAGCAGTTCTTC.

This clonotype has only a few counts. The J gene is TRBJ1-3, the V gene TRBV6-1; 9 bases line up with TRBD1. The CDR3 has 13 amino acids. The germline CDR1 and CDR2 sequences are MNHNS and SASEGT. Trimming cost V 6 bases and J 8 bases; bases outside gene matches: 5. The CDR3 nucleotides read TGTGCCAGCAGAGGGACAGGGACCGACACCATATATTTT. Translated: CASRGTGTDTIYF.

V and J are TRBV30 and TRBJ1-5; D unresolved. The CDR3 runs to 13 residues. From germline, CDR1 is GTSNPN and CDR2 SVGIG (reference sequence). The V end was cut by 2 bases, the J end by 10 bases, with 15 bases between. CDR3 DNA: TGTGCCTGGAGTAAGAGGGAAGAGGGCCCCCAGCATTTT. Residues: CAWSKREEGPQHF.